Presented here are 9 T cell receptor beta chains from one specimen sequenced in a study of blood T cell repertoires in COVID-19. The protocol was immunoSEQ multiplex PCR, while the TCRdb copy is restricted to in-frame clones and leaves out a portion. The repertoire holds about 120,000 clones, with 86% as singletons. The sequenced material came from peripheral blood. The receptors come from a man aged 40-55 years with acute or convalescent COVID-19.

The rearrangement joins TRBV6-2 or TRBV6-3 to TRBJ1-1, with a tentative D call TRBD1 (6 bases). Trimming cost V 6 bases and J 6 bases, with 11 bases left between them. The germline gives CDR1 MNHEY, CDR2 SVGEGT. There are 12 residues in the CDR3. In DNA, the CDR3 is TGTGCCAGCAGCCGTACAGGGTCTGAAGCTTTCTTT. The encoded protein is CASSRTGSEAFF.

The V call is TRBV19, the J call TRBJ1-2, with 8 bases lining up with TRBD1. CDR3 length equals 13 residues. The germline CDR1 and CDR2 sequences are LNHDA and SQIVND (reference sequence). The junction had 6 bases not matched to a gene; V was cut back by 5 bases and J by 7 bases. CDR3 sequence reads: CASSLGQGAGYTF. The CDR3 nucleotides read TGTGCCAGTAGTCTAGGACAGGGAGCTGGCTACACCTTC.

This chain links TRBV7-9 with TRBJ2-6, with 7 bases fitting TRBD1. The CDR3 covers 19 residues. Trimming at V came to 2 bases and at J to 1 base, leaving 11 bases not matched to a gene. The germline V gene has CDR1 SEHNR and CDR2 FQNEAQ (reference sequence). The CDR3 loop reads CASSLPPTGLGSGANVLTF. Written as DNA, the CDR3 is TGTGCCAGCAGCTTACCTCCGACAGGGTTAGGGTCTGGGGCCAACGTCCTGACTTTC. Combining the CDR3 with reference TRBV7-9 and TRBJ2-6 gives the whole variable domain DTGVSQNPRHKITKRGQNVTFRCDPISEHNRLYWYRQTLGQGPEFLTYFQNEAQLEKSRLLSDRFSAERPKGSFSTLEIQRTEQGDSAMYLCASSLPPTGLGSGANVLTFGAGSRLTVL.

J is TRBJ1-3 and V is TRBV5-1; D not resolved. The CDR3 totals 15 residues. Germline V CDR1 and CDR2: SGHRS, YFSETQ. The germline V and J ends were trimmed by 0 bases and 0 bases, with 7 bases remaining between them. CDR3 region: CASSLGPFSGNTIYF. The DNA of the CDR3 is TGCGCCAGCAGCTTGGGTCCGTTCTCTGGAAACACCATATATTTT.

The rearrangement joins TRBV3-1 (or the pseudogene TRBV3-2) to TRBJ1-2; a weak D match, TRBD1 (6 bases). The CDR3 runs to 16 residues. Germline V gene sequence: CDR1 LGHDT, CDR2 YNNKEL (reference sequence). The V gene lost 3 bases and the J gene lost 0 bases, with 14 bases spanning the gap. CDR3 region: CASSHPGQSSNYGYTF. CDR3 sequence (DNA): TGTGCCAGCAGCCACCCCGGACAGTCTTCTAACTATGGCTACACCTTC.

The V call is TRBV4-3, the J call TRBJ2-6; no clear D gene. The CDR3 runs 15 residues. The V gene lost 1 base and the J gene lost 1 base, with 5 bases spanning the gap. Germline CDR1 reads LGHNA; CDR2 reads YSLEER. CDR3 in amino acids: CASSQASSGANVLTF. CDR3 DNA: TGCGCCAGCAGCCAAGCCAGTTCTGGGGCCAACGTCCTGACTTTC.

This clone was counted once. J is TRBJ1-2 and V is TRBV6-5, with 11 bases lining up with TRBD1. V shed 5 bases and J 5 bases; nucleotides not matched to a gene: 4. The CDR3 runs 14 residues. Germline V lookup: CDR1 MNHEY, CDR2 SVGAGI. The CDR3 sequence is CASSNRDRGYGYTF. In DNA, the CDR3 is TGTGCCAGCAGTAACCGGGACAGGGGGTATGGCTACACCTTC.

In DNA, the CDR3 is TGTGCCAGCAGTTTAGCCGACAGGGTAGCTTTCTTT. It is translated as CASSLADRVAFF. The chain links TRBV12-3 or TRBV12-4 to TRBJ1-1, with 7 positions matching TRBD1. CDR3 size: 12 residues. Trimming at V came to 0 bases and at J to 10 bases, leaving 2 bases not matched to a gene.

The CDR3 protein is CASSRNRGHEKLFF. DNA for the CDR3: TGTGCCAGCAGTAGAAACAGGGGTCACGAAAAACTGTTTTTT. The rearrangement links TRBV6-5 to TRBJ1-4, with 7 positions matching TRBD1. The CDR3 covers 14 residues. V was pared by 5 bases and J by 8 bases, with 8 bases of the junction left unmatched. Germline V gene lookup returns CDR1 MNHEY and CDR2 SVGAGI.